The text below deals with one T cell receptor beta chain. In blood CD8+ and CD4+ T cells, TCR beta underwent sequencing. Relapsing-remitting disease, either stable or active, was present in the treatment-naive patients who were the multiple sclerosis controls. RNA totalling roughly 0.45 to 1 ug underwent reverse transcription with random hexamers. TCRdb called the immunoSEQ multiplex PCR reads again in MiXCR, with one record for every CDR3 protein. This sample has approximately 300,000 distinct CDR3 sequences, with about 88% found just once. The source of the sample is a study of CD8 T cells in Susac syndrome. Per the germline V gene, CDR1 is MNHNS and CDR2 is SASEGT. The V gene end was trimmed by 3 bases and the J gene end by 11 bases; junction bases not matched to a gene: 8. This CDR3 spans 13 amino acids.

The chain employs TRBV6-1 and TRBJ2-5, with 8 bases that match TRBD2. The specimen sequenced was CD8+ T cells from PBMCs. This receptor was identified in a human donor with multiple sclerosis. This CDR3 is CASSDSGTPSQYF. The CDR3 DNA follows: TGTGCCAGCAGTGATAGCGGGACTCCAAGTCAGTACTTC.